This T cell receptor (beta chain) was recovered during a study of persistence of HIV-infected CD4 T cells. Study-wide points: Antigen-responding cells were enriched for degenerate expanded CDR3beta sequences.

Cells were stimulated with overlapping HIV-1 Gag 15-mer peptides. CD4+ T cells upregulating both CD40 ligand and CD69 were sorted as responding cells. Inclusion required CMV-positive serology and CD4+ counts above 400 cells/uL. CD8-depleted PBMCs were stimulated 15 to 20 hours with anti-CD28/CD49d costimulation, CD40-blocking antibody and enfuvirtide. The immunoSEQ assay was version 4, run in survey mode. Profiling relied on immunoSEQ multiplex PCR, and the TCRdb table lists in-frame clones only, not all of them. This sample has around 13,000 clones, with about three fifths found just once. To note about this clone: The target antigen is unknown.

The material was CD4+ T cells sorted from PBMCs after approximately 18-hour stimulation, obtained from a patient who received antiretroviral therapy. This TCR was sampled from an adult man with HIV who was CMV-seropositive.

CDR3 sequence reads: CASSPTVTGEGNQPQHF. DNA for the CDR3: TGCGCCAGCAGCCCGACGGTGACAGGGGAGGGGAACCAGCCCCAGCATTTT. V and J are TRBV5-1 and TRBJ1-5, with TRBD1 matching over 8 bases. The germline gives CDR1 SGHRS, CDR2 YFSETQ. The trim removed 4 bases at V and 7 bases at J, leaving 16 bases unmatched. The CDR3 contains 17 residues.